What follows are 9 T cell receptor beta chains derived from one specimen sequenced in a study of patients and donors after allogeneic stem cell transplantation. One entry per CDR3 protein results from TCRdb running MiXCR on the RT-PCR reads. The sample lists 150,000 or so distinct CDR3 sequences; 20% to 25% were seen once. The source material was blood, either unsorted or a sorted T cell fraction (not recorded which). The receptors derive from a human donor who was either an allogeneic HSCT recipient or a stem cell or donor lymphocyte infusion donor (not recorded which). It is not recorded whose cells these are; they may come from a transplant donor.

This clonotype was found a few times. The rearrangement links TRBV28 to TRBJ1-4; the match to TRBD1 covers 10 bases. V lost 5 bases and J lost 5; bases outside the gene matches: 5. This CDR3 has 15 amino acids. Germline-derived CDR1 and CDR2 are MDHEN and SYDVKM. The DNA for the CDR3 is TGTGCCAGCAGTGCCTGGACAGGGGGGAATGAAAAACTGTTTTTT. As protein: CASSAWTGGNEKLFF.

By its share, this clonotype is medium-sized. CDR3: CASSTGLALGNEQFF. The DNA of the CDR3 is TGTGCCAGCAGCACGGGACTAGCGTTGGGCAATGAGCAGTTCTTC. V is TRBV7-3 and J is TRBJ2-1; 10 nucleotides align to TRBD2. V dropped 5 bases and J dropped 6; count of bases not matched to a gene: 7. Per the germline V gene, CDR1 is SGHTA and CDR2 is FQGTGA. This CDR3 contains 15 residues.

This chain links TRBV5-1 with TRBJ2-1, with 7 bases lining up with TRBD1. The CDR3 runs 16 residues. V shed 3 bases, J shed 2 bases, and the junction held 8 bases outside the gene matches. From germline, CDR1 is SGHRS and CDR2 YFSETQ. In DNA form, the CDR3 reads TGCGCCAGCAGCTCAACAGGGGAAGTAACCTACAATGAGCAGTTCTTC. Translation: CASSSTGEVTYNEQFF. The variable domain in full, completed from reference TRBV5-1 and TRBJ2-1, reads KAGVTQTPRYLIKTRGQQVTLSCSPISGHRSVSWYQQTPGQGLQFLFEYFSETQRNKGNFPGRFSGRQFSNSRSEMNVSTLELGDSALYLCASSSTGEVTYNEQFFGPGTRLTVL.

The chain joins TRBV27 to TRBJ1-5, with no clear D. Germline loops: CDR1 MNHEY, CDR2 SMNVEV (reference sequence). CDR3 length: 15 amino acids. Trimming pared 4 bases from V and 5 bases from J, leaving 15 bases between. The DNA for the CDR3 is TGTGCCAGCAGTTATAACGGGAGGTGGGATCAGCCCCAGCATTTT. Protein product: CASSYNGRWDQPQHF.

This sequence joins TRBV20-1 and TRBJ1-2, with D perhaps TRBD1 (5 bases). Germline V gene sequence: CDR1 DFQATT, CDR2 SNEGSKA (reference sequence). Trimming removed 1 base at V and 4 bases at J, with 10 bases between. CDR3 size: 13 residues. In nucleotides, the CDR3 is TGCAGTGCTAGAGGGGGCCAGGTCTATGGCTACACCTTC. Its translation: CSARGGQVYGYTF.

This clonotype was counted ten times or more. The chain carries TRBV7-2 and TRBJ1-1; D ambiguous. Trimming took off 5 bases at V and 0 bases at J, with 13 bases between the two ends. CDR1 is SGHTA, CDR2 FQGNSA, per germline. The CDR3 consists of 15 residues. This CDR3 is CASSLLGALNTEAFF. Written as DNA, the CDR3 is TGTGCCAGCAGCCTTCTTGGAGCTCTGAACACTGAAGCTTTCTTT.

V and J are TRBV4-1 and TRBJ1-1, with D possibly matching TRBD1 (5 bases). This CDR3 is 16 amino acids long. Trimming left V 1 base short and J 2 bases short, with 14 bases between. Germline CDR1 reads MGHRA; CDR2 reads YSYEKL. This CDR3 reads CASSQVNRGVNTEAFF. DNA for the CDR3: TGCGCCAGCAGCCAAGTGAATAGGGGCGTCAACACTGAAGCTTTCTTT.

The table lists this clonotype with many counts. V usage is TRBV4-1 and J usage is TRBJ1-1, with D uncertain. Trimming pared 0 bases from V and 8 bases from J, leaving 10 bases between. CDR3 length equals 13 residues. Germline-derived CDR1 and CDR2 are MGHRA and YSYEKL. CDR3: CASSQDTGREAFF. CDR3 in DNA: TGCGCCAGCAGCCAAGACACCGGGAGAGAAGCTTTCTTT.

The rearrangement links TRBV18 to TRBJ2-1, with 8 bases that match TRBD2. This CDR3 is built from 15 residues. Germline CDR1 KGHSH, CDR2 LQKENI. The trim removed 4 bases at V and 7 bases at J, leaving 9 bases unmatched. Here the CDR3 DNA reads TGTGCCAGCTCACTCCTAGGACTAGCTCAGAATGAGCAGTTCTTC. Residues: CASSLLGLAQNEQFF. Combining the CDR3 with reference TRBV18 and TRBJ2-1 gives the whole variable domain NAGVMQNPRHLVRRRGQEARLRCSPMKGHSHVYWYRQLPEEGLKFMVYLQKENIIDESGMPKERFSAEFPKEGPSILRIQQVVRGDSAAYFCASSLLGLAQNEQFFGPGTRLTVL.